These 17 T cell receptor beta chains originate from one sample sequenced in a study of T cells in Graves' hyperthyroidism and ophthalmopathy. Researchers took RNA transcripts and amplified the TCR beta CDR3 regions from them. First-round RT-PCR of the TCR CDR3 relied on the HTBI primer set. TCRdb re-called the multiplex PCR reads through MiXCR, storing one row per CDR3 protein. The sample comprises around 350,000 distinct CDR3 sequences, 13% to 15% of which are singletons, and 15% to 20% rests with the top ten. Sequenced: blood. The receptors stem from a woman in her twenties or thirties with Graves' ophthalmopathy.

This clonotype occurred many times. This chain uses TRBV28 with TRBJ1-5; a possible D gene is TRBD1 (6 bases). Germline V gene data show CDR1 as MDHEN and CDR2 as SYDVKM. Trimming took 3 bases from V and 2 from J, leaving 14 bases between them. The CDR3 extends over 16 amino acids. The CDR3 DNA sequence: TGTGCCAGCAGTTTCCCTACAGGGAAGGGCAATCAGCCCCAGCATTTT. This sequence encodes CASSFPTGKGNQPQHF.

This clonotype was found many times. CDR3 region: CASSLESFQETQYF. DNA for the CDR3: TGTGCCAGCAGCTTAGAATCGTTTCAAGAGACCCAGTACTTC. This rearrangement joins TRBV7-2 to TRBJ2-5; D remains ambiguous. The CDR3 loop spans 14 amino acids. With 1 base removed from V and 2 bases from J, the gap between germline ends came to 8 bases. Germline lookup yields CDR1 SGHTA and CDR2 FQGNSA.

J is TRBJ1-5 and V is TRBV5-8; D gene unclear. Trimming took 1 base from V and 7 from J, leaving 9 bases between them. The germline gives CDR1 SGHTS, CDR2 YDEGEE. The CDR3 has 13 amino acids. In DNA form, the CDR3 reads TGTGCCAGCAGCTTGTCCCCTAAACAGCCCCAGCATTTT. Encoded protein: CASSLSPKQPQHF. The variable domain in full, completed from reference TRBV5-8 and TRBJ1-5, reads EAGVTQSPTHLIKTRGQQATLRCSPISGHTSVYWYQQALGLGLQFLLWYDEGEERNRGNFPPRFSGRQFPNYSSELNVNALELEDSALYLCASSLSPKQPQHFGDGTRLSIL.

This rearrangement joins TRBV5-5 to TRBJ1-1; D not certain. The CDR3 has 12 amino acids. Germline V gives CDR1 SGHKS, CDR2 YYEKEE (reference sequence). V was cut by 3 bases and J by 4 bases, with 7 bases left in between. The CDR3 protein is CASSYLITEAFF. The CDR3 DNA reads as TGTGCCAGCAGCTACCTCATCACTGAAGCTTTCTTT.

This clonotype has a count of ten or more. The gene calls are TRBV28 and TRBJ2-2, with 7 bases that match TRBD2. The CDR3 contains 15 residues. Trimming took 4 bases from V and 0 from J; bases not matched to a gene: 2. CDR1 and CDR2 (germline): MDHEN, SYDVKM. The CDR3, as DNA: TGTGCCAGCAGTTGGGCGGGAGCGAACACCGGGGAGCTGTTTTTT. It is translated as CASSWAGANTGELFF. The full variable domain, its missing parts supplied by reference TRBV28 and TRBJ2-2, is DVKVTQSSRYLVKRTGEKVFLECVQDMDHENMFWYRQDPGLGLRLIYFSYDVKMKEKGDIPEGYSVSREKKERFSLILESASTNQTSMYLCASSWAGANTGELFFGEGSRLTVL.

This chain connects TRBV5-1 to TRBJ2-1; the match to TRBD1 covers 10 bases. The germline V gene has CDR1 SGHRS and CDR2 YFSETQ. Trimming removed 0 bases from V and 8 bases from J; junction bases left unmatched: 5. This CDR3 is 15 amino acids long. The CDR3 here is CASSLVRDRGDEQFF. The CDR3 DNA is TGCGCCAGCAGCTTGGTGCGGGACAGGGGTGATGAGCAGTTCTTC.

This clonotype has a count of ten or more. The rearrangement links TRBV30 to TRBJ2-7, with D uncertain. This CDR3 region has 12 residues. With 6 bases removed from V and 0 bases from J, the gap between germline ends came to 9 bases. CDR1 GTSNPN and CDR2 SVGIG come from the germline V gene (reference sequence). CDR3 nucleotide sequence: TGTGCCTGCGGACGCGACTCCTACGAGCAGTACTTC. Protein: CACGRDSYEQYF.

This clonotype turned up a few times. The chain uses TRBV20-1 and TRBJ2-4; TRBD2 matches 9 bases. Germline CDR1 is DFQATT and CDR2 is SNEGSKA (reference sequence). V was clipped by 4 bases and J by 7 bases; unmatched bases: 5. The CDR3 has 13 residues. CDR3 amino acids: CSANLAGPNIQYF. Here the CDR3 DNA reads TGCAGTGCTAATCTAGCGGGGCCGAACATTCAGTACTTC.

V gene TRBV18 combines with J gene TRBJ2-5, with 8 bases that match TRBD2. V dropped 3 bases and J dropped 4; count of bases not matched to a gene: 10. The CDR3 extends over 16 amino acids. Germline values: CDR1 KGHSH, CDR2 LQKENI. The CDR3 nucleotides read TGTGCCAGCTCACCGCCCGGCGGGGGGCGGAGAGAGACCCAGTACTTC. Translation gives CASSPPGGGRRETQYF. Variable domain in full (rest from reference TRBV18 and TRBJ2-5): NAGVMQNPRHLVRRRGQEARLRCSPMKGHSHVYWYRQLPEEGLKFMVYLQKENIIDESGMPKERFSAEFPKEGPSILRIQQVVRGDSAAYFCASSPPGGGRRETQYFGPGTRLLVL.

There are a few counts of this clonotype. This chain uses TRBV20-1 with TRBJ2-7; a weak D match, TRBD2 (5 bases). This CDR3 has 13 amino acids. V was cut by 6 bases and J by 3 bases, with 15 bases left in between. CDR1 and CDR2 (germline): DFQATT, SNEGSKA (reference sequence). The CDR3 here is CSAPSGGGYEQYF. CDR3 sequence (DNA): TGCAGTGCCCCGAGCGGAGGCGGCTACGAGCAGTACTTC.

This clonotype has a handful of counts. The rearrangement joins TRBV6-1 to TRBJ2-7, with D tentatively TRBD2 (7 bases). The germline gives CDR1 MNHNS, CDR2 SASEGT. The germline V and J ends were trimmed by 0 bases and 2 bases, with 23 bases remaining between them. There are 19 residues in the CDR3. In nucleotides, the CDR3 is TGTGCCAGCAGTGAAGCGCCCAGGCGGGGGACACCCTTTACCTACGAGCAGTACTTC. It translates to CASSEAPRRGTPFTYEQYF.

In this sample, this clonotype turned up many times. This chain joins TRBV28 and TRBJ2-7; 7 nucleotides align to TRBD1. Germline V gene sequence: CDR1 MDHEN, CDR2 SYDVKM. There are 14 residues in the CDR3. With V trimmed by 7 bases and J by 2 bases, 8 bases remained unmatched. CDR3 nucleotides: TGTGCCAGCAACCACCGGGACAGACCCTACGAGCAGTACTTC. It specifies CASNHRDRPYEQYF.

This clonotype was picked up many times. The CDR3 is CASSIWGRGNTDTQYF. The CDR3 DNA sequence: TGTGCCAGTAGTATATGGGGACGGGGCAACACAGATACGCAGTATTTT. V is TRBV19 and J is TRBJ2-3; D tentatively fits TRBD1 or TRBD2 (5 bases each). In germline, CDR1 is LNHDA, CDR2 SQIVND (reference sequence). Trimming left V 2 bases short and J 2 bases short, with 14 bases between. The CDR3 totals 16 residues.

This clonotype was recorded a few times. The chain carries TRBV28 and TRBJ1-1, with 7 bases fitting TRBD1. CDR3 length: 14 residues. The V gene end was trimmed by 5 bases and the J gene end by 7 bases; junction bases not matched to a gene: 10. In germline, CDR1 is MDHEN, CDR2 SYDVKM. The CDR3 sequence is CASSNRGPPLEAFF. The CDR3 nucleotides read TGTGCCAGCAGTAACAGGGGCCCCCCCCTTGAAGCTTTCTTT.

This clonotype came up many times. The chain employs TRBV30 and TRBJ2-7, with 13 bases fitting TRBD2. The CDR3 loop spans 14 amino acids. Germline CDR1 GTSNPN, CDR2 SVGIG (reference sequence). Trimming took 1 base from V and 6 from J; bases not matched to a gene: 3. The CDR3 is CAWSEGLAGLEQYF. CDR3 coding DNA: TGTGCCTGGAGTGAGGGACTAGCGGGACTCGAGCAGTACTTC. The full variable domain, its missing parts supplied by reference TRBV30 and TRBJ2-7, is SQTIHQWPATLVQPVGSPLSLECTVEGTSNPNLYWYRQAAGRGLQLLFYSVGIGQISSEVPQNLSASRPQDRQFILSSKKLLLSDSGFYLCAWSEGLAGLEQYFGPGTRLTVT.

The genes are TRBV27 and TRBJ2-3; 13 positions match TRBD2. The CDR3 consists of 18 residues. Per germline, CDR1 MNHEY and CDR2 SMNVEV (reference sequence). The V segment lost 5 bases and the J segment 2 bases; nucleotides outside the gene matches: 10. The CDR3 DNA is TGTGCCAGCAGTCCCACTAGCGGGAGGGCCGGTTACACAGATACGCAGTATTTT. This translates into CASSPTSGRAGYTDTQYF.

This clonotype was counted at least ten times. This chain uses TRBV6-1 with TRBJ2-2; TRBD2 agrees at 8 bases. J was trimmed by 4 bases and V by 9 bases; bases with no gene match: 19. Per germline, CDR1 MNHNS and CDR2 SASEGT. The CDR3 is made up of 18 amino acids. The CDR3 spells CARFPNFRRGAGTGELFF. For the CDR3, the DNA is TGTGCCAGGTTTCCGAATTTTCGGCGGGGGGCCGGCACCGGGGAGCTGTTTTTT.